This T cell receptor (beta chain) was profiled in a study of T cell repertoires in cytomegalovirus infection. Overall study: Indicated by public TCR beta signatures were CMV infection and matching HLA type.

Germline V lookup: CDR1 MDHEN, CDR2 SYDVKM. With V trimmed by 7 bases and J by 3 bases, 5 bases remained unmatched. CDR3 length: 14 amino acids. Comments on this clonotype: As yet, its antigen is unknown.

MiXCR was run by TCRdb on the reads, yielding one entry per CDR3 protein. Of about 360,000 distinct CDR3 sequences in the sample, 15% to 20% were seen once. Study-level findings and limits: HLA-C-restricted CMV-specific TCR beta clonotypes were dominant in the ex vivo response.

This rearrangement joins TRBV28 to TRBJ1-4; 7 bases align to TRBD1. This TCR was recovered from a human donor in good health (CMV status not recorded). Some clones in this sample may be carry-over from other donors' samples. The sequenced material came from PBMCs. CDR3 protein: CASISGTANEKLFF. The CDR3 DNA reads TGTGCCAGCATTTCCGGGACAGCTAATGAAAAACTGTTTTTT. The full variable domain, with the rest looked up from reference TRBV28 and TRBJ1-4, is DVKVTQSSRYLVKRTGEKVFLECVQDMDHENMFWYRQDPGLGLRLIYFSYDVKMKEKGDIPEGYSVSREKKERFSLILESASTNQTSMYLCASISGTANEKLFFGSGTQLSVL.